Below, 7 T cell receptor beta chains from the same sample are listed, as sequenced in a study of technical replicates of blood from a few donors. Data came from immunoSEQ multiplex PCR; TCRdb stores just in-frame clones and leaves some out. The data show about 83,000 clones, around 92% seen once. Specimen: T cells isolated from PBMCs. The receptor set was obtained from a human donor in good health.

The rearrangement uses TRBV6-1 and TRBJ2-5; no clear D. The CDR3 contains 11 residues. Germline CDR1 MNHNS, CDR2 SASEGT. V gave up 3 bases and J gave up 4 bases, with 3 bases separating them. The CDR3 sequence: CASSDLETQYF. The CDR3 DNA reads as TGTGCCAGCAGTGACTTAGAGACCCAGTACTTC.

The chain joins TRBV6-1 to TRBJ2-7; D is unclear. The germline gives CDR1 MNHNS, CDR2 SASEGT. The CDR3 is 13 residues long. V was cut by 3 bases and J by 2 bases, with 8 bases left in between. In DNA, the CDR3 is TGTGCCAGCAGTGACGTGGCAGCCTACGAGCAGTACTTC. This gives the protein CASSDVAAYEQYF.

J is TRBJ1-1 and V is TRBV19, with D possibly being TRBD1 (5 bases). Germline V gives CDR1 LNHDA, CDR2 SQIVND (reference sequence). This CDR3 comprises 13 residues. V lost 3 bases and J 4 bases, leaving 9 bases between the germline ends. The CDR3 region has the DNA TGTGCCAGTAGTATGGGGCAGGCCACTGAAGCTTTCTTT. This gives the protein CASSMGQATEAFF.

The chain links TRBV5-4 to TRBJ2-6, with 8 bases identical to TRBD2. The CDR3 is 15 residues long. J gave up 2 bases and V 5 bases, and 3 bases lay outside the gene matches. The germline gives CDR1 SGHNT, CDR2 YYREEE (reference sequence). The CDR3 DNA reads as TGTGCCAGCAGTAGAGCGGGGGCTGGGGCCAACGTCCTGACTTTC. This gives the protein CASSRAGAGANVLTF.

This clone was seen only once. The V and J genes are TRBV14 and TRBJ1-2; 7 nucleotides align to TRBD1. CDR3 length equals 15 residues. Germline V gene lookup returns CDR1 SGHDN and CDR2 FVKESK. V lost 2 bases and J lost 6; bases outside the gene matches: 9. CDR3 nucleotide sequence: TGTGCCAGCAGCCAATGGGACAGTCCGCTTCATGGCTACACCTTC. Protein sequence: CASSQWDSPLHGYTF. The whole variable domain, filled in from reference TRBV14 and TRBJ1-2, reads EAGVTQFPSHSVIEKGQTVTLRCDPISGHDNLYWYRRVMGKEIKFLLHFVKESKQDESGMPNNRFLAERTGGTYSTLKVQPAELEDSGVYFCASSQWDSPLHGYTFGSGTRLTVV.

The J gene is TRBJ2-7, the V gene TRBV19; D possibly corresponds to TRBD2 (6 bases). Germline CDR1 and CDR2: LNHDA and SQIVND (reference sequence). The CDR3 totals 15 residues. The ends were cut back, 1 base at V and 0 bases at J, with 10 bases in the middle. In DNA, the CDR3 is TGTGCCAGTAGTATAGTAGCGGAGGACTCCTACGAGCAGTACTTC. Translated: CASSIVAEDSYEQYF.

J is TRBJ1-1 and V is TRBV14; no reliable D call. The germline V and J ends were trimmed by 1 base and 6 bases, with 6 bases remaining between them. Germline V lookup: CDR1 SGHDN, CDR2 FVKESK. This CDR3 region has 12 residues. The CDR3 loop is CASSQGYSEAFF. Here the CDR3 DNA reads TGTGCCAGCAGCCAAGGTTACTCTGAAGCTTTCTTT.